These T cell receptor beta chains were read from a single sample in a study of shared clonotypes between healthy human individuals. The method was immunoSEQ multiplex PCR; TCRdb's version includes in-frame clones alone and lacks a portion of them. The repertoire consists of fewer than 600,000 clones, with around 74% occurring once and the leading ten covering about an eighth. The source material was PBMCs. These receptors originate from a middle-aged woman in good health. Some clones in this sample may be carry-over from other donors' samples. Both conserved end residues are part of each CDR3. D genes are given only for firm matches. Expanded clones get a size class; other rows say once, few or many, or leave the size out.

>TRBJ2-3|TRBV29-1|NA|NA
TGCAGCGTTGGTATTCCTTACACAGATACGCAGTATTTT
CSVGIPYTDTQYF
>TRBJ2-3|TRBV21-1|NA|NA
TGTGCCAGCTTCCGGGACAGGGCAACAGATACGCAGTATTTT
CASFRDRATDTQYF
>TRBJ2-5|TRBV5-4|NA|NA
TGTGCCAGCAGCTTGGCCGGGGGGCGGGAGACCCAGTACTTC
CASSLAGGRETQYF
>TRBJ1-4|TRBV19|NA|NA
TGTGCCAGCTCAATGCAGGGTTCGCCTAATGAAAAACTGTTTTTT
CASSMQGSPNEKLFF
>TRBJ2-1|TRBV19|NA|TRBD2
TGTGCCAGTACCCTCACTAGCGGGGGCTACAATGAGCAGTTCTTC
CASTLTSGGYNEQFF
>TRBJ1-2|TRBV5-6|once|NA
TGTGCCAGCAGCCGGACCGCCCCGGACGGCTACACCTTC
CASSRTAPDGYTF
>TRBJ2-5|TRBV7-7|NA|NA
TGTGCCAGCAGCTGGGGACGGGGAGAGACCCAGTACTTC
CASSWGRGETQYF
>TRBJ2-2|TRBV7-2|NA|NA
TGTGCCAGCAGCCCGACGGGGGCGTTCGGGGAGCTGTTTTTT
CASSPTGAFGELFF
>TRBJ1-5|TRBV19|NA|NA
TGTGCCAGTAGTATAGCGGACGGGTACAATCAGCCCCAGCATTTT
CASSIADGYNQPQHF
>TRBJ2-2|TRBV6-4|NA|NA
TGTGCCAGCGGCCATGATGCCGGGGAGCTGTTTTTT
CASGHDAGELFF
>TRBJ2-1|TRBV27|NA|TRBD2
TGTGCCAGCAGTTTACCCCTAGCGGGAGCGGAAGAGCAGTTCTTC
CASSLPLAGAEEQFF
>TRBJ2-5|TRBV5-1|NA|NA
TGCGCCAGCAGCCTCGGACTAGGGGGTCAGGAGACCCAGTACTTC
CASSLGLGGQETQYF
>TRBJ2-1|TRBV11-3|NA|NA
TGTGCCAGCAGCTTAGGGCCAGGGGTTTCCTACAATGAGCAGTTCTTC
CASSLGPGVSYNEQFF
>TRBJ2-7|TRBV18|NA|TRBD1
TGTGCCAGCTCACCGGGACAGGGGTTAGGTGAGCAGTACTTC
CASSPGQGLGEQYF
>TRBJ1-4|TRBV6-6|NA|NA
TGTGCCAGCAGTTACTCGACGGATGAAAAACTGTTTTTT
CASSYSTDEKLFF